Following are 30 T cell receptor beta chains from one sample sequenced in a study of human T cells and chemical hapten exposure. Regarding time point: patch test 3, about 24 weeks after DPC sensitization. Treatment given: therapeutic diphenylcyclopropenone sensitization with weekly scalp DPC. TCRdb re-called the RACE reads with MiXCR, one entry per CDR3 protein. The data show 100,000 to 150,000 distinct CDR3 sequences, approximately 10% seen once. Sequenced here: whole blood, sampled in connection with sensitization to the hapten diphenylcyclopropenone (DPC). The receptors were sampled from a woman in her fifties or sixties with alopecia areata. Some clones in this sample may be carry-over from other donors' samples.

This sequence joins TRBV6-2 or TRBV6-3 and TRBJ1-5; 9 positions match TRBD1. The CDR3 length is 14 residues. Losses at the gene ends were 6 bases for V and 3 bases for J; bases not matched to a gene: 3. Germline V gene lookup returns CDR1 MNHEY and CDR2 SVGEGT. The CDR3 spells CASRQGASNQPQHF. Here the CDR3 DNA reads TGTGCCAGCAGACAGGGGGCTTCCAATCAGCCCCAGCATTTT.

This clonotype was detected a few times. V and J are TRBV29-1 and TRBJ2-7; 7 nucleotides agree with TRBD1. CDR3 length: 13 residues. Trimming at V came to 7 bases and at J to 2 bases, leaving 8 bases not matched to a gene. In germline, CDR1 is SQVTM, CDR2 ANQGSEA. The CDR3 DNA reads TGCAGCGGGTTGACAGGGTTCCCCTACGAGCAGTACTTC. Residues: CSGLTGFPYEQYF.

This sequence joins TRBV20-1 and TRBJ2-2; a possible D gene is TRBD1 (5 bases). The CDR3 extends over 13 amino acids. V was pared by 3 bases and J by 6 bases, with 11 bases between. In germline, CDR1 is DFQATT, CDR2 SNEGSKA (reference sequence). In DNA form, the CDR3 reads TGCAGTGCTAGTAGGGGAATCGCCGGGGAGCTGTTTTTT. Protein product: CSASRGIAGELFF.

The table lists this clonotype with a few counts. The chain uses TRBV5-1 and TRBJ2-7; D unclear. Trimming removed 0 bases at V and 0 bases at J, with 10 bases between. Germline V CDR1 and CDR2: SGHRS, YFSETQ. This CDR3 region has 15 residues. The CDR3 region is CASSLARDTSYEQYF. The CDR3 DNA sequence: TGCGCCAGCAGCTTGGCACGAGACACCTCCTACGAGCAGTACTTC.

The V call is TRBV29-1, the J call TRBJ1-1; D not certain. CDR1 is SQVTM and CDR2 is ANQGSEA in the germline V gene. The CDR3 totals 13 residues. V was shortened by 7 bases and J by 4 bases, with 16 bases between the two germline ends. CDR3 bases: TGCAGCGCCCGGTCTGGGCGGGTCACTGAAGCTTTCTTT. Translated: CSARSGRVTEAFF.

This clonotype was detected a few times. As DNA, the CDR3 is TGTGCCTGGTCCCCAGGGACTAGCACAGATACGCAGTATTTT. Translating gives CAWSPGTSTDTQYF. The V gene is TRBV30, the J gene TRBJ2-3; D is possibly TRBD2 (6 bases). V lost 5 bases and J 0 bases, leaving 12 bases between the germline ends. Germline loops: CDR1 GTSNPN, CDR2 SVGIG (reference sequence). CDR3 size: 14 residues.

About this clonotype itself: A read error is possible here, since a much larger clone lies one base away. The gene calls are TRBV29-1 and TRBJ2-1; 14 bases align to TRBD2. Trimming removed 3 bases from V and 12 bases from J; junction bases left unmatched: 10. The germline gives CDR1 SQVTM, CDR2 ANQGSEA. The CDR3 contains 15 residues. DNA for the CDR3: TGCAGCGTTGACTCCGGGACTAGCGGGGGTGGTGGGCAGTTCTTC. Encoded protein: CSVDSGTSGGGGQFF.

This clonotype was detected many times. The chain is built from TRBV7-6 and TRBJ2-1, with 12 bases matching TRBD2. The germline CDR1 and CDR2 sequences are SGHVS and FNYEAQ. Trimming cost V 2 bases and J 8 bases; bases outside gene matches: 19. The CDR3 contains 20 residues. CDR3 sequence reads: CASSLTHSQRLAGVGDEQFF. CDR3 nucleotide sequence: TGTGCCAGCAGCTTAACTCATTCCCAGAGACTAGCGGGGGTTGGGGATGAGCAGTTCTTC.

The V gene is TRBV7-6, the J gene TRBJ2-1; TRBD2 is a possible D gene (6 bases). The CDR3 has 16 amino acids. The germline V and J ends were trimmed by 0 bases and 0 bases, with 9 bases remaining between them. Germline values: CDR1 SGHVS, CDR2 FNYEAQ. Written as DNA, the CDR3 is TGTGCCAGCAGCTTAGCCGGGAGTGTCTCCTACAATGAGCAGTTCTTC. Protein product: CASSLAGSVSYNEQFF.

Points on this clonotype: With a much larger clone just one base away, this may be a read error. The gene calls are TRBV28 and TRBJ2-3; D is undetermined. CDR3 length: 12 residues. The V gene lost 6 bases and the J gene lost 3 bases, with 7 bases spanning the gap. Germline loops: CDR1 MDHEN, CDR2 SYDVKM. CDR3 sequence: CASSPQTDTQYF. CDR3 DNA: TGTGCCAGCAGCCCGCAGACAGATACGCAGTATTTT.

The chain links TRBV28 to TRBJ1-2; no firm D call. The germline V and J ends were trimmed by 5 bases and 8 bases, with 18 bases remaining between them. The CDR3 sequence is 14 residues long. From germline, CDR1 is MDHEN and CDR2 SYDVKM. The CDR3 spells CASSPGQAYWGYTF. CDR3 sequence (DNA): TGTGCCAGCAGTCCCGGGCAGGCGTATTGGGGCTACACCTTC.

The DNA for the CDR3 is TGTGCCAGCAGCCCCAACCGGGTCCAAGAGACCCAGTACTTC. It encodes CASSPNRVQETQYF. The genes are TRBV7-2 and TRBJ2-5, with no clear D. The CDR3 consists of 14 residues. Germline assignment: CDR1 SGHTA and CDR2 FQGNSA. V was cut by 5 bases and J by 1 base, with 11 bases left in between. Supplemented by reference TRBV7-2 and TRBJ2-5, the full variable domain reads GAGVSQSPSNKVTEKGKDVELRCDPISGHTALYWYRQSLGQGLEFLIYFQGNSAPDKSGLPSDRFSAERTGGSVSTLTIQRTQQEDSAVYLCASSPNRVQETQYFGPGTRLLVL.

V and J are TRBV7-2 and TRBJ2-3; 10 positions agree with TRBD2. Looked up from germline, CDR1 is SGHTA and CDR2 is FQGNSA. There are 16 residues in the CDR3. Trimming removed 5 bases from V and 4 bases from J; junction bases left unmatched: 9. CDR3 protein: CASSPSGGAMADTQYF. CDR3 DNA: TGTGCCAGCAGCCCCAGCGGGGGGGCCATGGCAGATACGCAGTATTTT.

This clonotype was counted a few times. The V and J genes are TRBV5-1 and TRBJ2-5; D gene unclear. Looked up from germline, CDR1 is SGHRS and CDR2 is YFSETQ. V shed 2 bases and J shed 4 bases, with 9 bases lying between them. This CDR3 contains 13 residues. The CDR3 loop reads CASSLTQSETQYF. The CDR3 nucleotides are TGCGCCAGCAGCTTAACACAGTCAGAGACCCAGTACTTC.

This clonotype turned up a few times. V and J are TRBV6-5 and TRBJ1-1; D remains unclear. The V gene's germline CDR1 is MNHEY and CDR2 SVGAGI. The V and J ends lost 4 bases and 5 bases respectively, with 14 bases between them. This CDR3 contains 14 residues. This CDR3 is CASSSARGRTEAFF. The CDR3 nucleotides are TGTGCCAGCAGTTCCGCCAGAGGGAGGACTGAAGCTTTCTTT.

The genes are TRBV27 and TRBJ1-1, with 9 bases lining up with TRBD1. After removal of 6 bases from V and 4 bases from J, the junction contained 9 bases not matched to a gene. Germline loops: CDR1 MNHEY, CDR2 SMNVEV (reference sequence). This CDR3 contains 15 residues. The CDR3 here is CASRSTGGEFTEAFF. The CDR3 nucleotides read TGTGCCAGCAGGTCTACAGGGGGCGAGTTCACTGAAGCTTTCTTT.

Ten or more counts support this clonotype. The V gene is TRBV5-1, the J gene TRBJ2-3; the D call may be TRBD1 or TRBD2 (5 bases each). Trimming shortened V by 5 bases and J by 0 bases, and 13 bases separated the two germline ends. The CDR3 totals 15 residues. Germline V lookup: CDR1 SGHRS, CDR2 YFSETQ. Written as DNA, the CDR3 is TGCGCCAGCAGTCACCCCGGGACCAGCACAGATACGCAGTATTTT. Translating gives CASSHPGTSTDTQYF.

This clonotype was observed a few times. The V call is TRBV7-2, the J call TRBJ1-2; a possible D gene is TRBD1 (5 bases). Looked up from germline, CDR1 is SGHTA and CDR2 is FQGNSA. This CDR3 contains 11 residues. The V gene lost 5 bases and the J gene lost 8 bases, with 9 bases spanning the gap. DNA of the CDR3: TGTGCCAGCAGCCAGACAGTAGGCTACACCTTC. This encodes CASSQTVGYTF.

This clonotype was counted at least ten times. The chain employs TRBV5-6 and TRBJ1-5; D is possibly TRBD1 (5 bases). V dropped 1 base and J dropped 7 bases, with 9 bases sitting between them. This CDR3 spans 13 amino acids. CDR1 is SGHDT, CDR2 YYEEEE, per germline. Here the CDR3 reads CASSLQGGQPQHF. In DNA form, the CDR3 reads TGTGCCAGCAGCTTGCAGGGAGGACAGCCCCAGCATTTT.

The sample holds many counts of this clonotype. The CDR3 DNA is TGCAGCGTAGCTACAGGGTCCGCCGGGGAGCTGTTTTTT. Its protein is CSVATGSAGELFF. This chain uses TRBV29-1 with TRBJ2-2; the D gene is possibly TRBD1 (6 bases). V was trimmed by 6 bases and J by 6 bases, leaving 14 bases between them. CDR3 length: 13 residues. The germline V gene has CDR1 SQVTM and CDR2 ANQGSEA.

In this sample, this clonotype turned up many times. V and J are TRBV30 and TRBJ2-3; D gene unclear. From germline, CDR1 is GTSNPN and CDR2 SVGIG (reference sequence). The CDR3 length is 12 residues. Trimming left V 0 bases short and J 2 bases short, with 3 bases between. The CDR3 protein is CAWSVTTDTQYF. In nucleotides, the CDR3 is TGTGCCTGGAGTGTAACCACAGATACGCAGTATTTT. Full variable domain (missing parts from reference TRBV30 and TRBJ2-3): SQTIHQWPATLVQPVGSPLSLECTVEGTSNPNLYWYRQAAGRGLQLLFYSVGIGQISSEVPQNLSASRPQDRQFILSSKKLLLSDSGFYLCAWSVTTDTQYFGPGTRLTVL.

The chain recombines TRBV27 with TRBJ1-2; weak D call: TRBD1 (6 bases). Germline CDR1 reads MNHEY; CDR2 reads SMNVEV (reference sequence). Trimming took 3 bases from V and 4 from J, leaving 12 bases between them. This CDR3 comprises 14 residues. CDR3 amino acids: CASSFNRASYGYTF. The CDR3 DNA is TGTGCCAGCAGTTTCAACAGGGCATCCTATGGCTACACCTTC.

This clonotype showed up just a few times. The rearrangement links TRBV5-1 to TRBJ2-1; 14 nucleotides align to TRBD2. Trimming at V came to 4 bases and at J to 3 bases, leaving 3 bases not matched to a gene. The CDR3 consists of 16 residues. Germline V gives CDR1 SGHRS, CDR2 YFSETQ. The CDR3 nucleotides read TGCGCCAGCAGCGTGGGACTAGCGGGAGACTACAATGAGCAGTTCTTC. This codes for CASSVGLAGDYNEQFF.

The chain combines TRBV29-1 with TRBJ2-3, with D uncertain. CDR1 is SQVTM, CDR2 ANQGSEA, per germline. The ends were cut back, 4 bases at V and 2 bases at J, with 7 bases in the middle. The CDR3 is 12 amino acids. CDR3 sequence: CSVVTTTDTQYF. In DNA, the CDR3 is TGCAGCGTTGTTACTACCACAGATACGCAGTATTTT.

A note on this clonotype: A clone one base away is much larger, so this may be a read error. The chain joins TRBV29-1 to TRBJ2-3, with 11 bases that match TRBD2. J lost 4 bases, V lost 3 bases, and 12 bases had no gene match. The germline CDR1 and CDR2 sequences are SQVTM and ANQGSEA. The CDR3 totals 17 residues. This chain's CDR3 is CSVERASGRLGPDTQYF. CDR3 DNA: TGCAGCGTTGAGAGGGCTAGCGGGAGGTTAGGTCCAGATACGCAGTATTTT.

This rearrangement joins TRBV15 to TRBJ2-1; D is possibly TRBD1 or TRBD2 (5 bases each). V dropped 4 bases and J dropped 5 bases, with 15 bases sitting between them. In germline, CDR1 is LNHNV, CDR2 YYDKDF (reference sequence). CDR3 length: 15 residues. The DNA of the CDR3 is TGTGCCACCAGCAAGGGCGAGGGGTCCCACAATGAGCAGTTCTTC. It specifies CATSKGEGSHNEQFF.

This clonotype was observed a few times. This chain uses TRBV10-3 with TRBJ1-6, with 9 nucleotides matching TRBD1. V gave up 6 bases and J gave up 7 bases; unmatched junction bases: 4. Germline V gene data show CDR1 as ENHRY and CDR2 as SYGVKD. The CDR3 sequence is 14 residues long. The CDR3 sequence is CAISGTGTNSPLHF. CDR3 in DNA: TGTGCCATCAGCGGGACAGGGACGAATTCACCCCTCCACTTT.

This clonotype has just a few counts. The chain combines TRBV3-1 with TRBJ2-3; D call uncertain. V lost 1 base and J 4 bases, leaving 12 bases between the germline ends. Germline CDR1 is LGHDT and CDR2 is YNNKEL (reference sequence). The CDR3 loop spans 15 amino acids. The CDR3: CASSQVGGSPDTQYF. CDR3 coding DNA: TGTGCCAGCAGCCAAGTTGGCGGTAGCCCAGATACGCAGTATTTT.

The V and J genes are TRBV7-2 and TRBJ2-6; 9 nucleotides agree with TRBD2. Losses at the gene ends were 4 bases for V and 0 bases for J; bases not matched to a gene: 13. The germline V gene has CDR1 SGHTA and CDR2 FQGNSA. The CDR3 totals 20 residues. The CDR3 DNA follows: TGTGCCAGCAGCTCCCGTGCGGGGGGGCAGGGTATCTCTGGGGCCAACGTCCTGACTTTC. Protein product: CASSSRAGGQGISGANVLTF. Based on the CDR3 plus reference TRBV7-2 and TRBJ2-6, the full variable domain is GAGVSQSPSNKVTEKGKDVELRCDPISGHTALYWYRQSLGQGLEFLIYFQGNSAPDKSGLPSDRFSAERTGGSVSTLTIQRTQQEDSAVYLCASSSRAGGQGISGANVLTFGAGSRLTVL.

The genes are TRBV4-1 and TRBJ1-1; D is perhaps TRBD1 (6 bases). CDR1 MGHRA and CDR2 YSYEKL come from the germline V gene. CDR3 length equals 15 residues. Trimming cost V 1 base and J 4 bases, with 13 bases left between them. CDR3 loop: CASSQVGTGATEAFF. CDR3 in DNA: TGCGCCAGCAGCCAAGTTGGGACGGGGGCCACTGAAGCTTTCTTT.